Below, one T cell receptor beta chain is given with its context. This may be a read error, as it is one base from a much larger clone. This sample stems from a study of tumor and adjacent non-tumor tissue in lung cancer. TCRbeta libraries were built with three rounds of nested PCR, modified from ARM-PCR. In TCRdb, the multiplex PCR reads were re-called with MiXCR into one record per CDR3 protein. This table holds tens of thousands of distinct CDR3 sequences, 55% to 70% found once. No cell sorting was done before RNA was extracted from the tissue. The sequencing sample was made of lung tumor tissue. The receptor was isolated from a man in his fifties with non-small cell lung cancer.

The CDR3 loop is CAWSRLLYTRELFF. The CDR3 coding sequence is TGTGCCTGGAGTCGTCTACTCTACACCCGGGAGCTGTTTTTT. The chain is built from TRBV30 and TRBJ2-2; D is ambiguous. The CDR3 has 14 residues. Germline CDR1 is GTSNPN and CDR2 is SVGIG (reference sequence).